These 30 T cell receptor beta chains originate from one sample sequenced in a study of blood T cell repertoires in COVID-19. Profiled with immunoSEQ multiplex PCR; TCRdb holds only in-frame clones, not every one. The data show some 170,000 clones, with 75% to 85% seen just once and around 15% held by the top ten. Sequencing was carried out using PBMCs or T cells enriched from blood (not recorded which). The receptor set was obtained from a man in his forties or fifties who had recovered from COVID-19.

This chain connects TRBV30 to TRBJ1-2; D is perhaps TRBD1 (6 bases). Trimming took off 2 bases at V and 3 bases at J, with 10 bases between the two ends. The germline gives CDR1 GTSNPN, CDR2 SVGIG (reference sequence). The CDR3 has 13 residues. The CDR3 coding sequence is TGTGCCTGGAGTAAACAGGGCTACTATGGCTACACCTTC. Its protein product is CAWSKQGYYGYTF.

The chain is built from TRBV5-1 and TRBJ1-5, with a possible D match to TRBD1 (5 bases). The V gene lost 4 bases and the J gene lost 1 base, with 15 bases spanning the gap. This CDR3 region has 16 residues. CDR1 is SGHRS, CDR2 YFSETQ, per germline. CDR3 amino acids: CASSPGEGLSNQPQHF. CDR3 nucleotides: TGCGCCAGCAGCCCCGGGGAGGGGTTAAGCAATCAGCCCCAGCATTTT.

CDR3 region: CASSQDIARTEAFF. The DNA for the CDR3 is TGTGCCAGCAGCCAAGATATCGCGCGGACTGAAGCTTTCTTT. The chain has TRBV3-1 (or the pseudogene TRBV3-2) and TRBJ1-1; D gene ambiguous. The V gene lost 0 bases and the J gene lost 5 bases, with 10 bases spanning the gap. The CDR3 is 14 amino acids. Germline assignment: CDR1 LGHDT and CDR2 YNNKEL (reference sequence).

This clone came up a few times. The V call is TRBV11-2, the J call TRBJ1-4; TRBD1 might be the D (5 bases). Trimming left V 8 bases short and J 7 bases short, with 14 bases between. The CDR3 covers 13 residues. CDR1 is SGHAT and CDR2 is FQNNGV in the germline V gene. CDR3 sequence (DNA): TGTGCCAGCTCCAGGGCTATAGTTGAAAAACTGTTTTTT. Translation gives CASSRAIVEKLFF. The whole variable domain, filled in from reference TRBV11-2 and TRBJ1-4, reads EAGVAQSPRYKIIEKRQSVAFWCNPISGHATLYWYQQILGQGPKLLIQFQNNGVVDDSQLPKDRFSAERLKGVDSTLKIQPAKLEDSAVYLCASSRAIVEKLFFGSGTQLSVL.

The CDR3 nucleotides are TGTGCCAGCAGCCAAGTGGGAGCGGTTCAGCCCCAGCATTTT. This sequence encodes CASSQVGAVQPQHF. V gene TRBV3-1 (or the pseudogene TRBV3-2) combines with J gene TRBJ1-5; D unresolved. Germline CDR1 is LGHDT and CDR2 is YNNKEL (reference sequence). The V gene lost 1 base and the J gene lost 6 bases, with 10 bases spanning the gap. The CDR3 is made up of 14 amino acids.

The sample holds a few counts of this clone. V usage is TRBV5-1 and J usage is TRBJ2-2, with TRBD2 identical over 8 bases. V was pared by 4 bases and J by 5 bases, with 7 bases of the junction left unmatched. Per the germline V gene, CDR1 is SGHRS and CDR2 is YFSETQ. The CDR3 runs 15 residues. In nucleotides, the CDR3 is TGCGCCAGCAGCCTTCGGACTAGCCGGACCGGGGAGCTGTTTTTT. This encodes CASSLRTSRTGELFF.

V usage is TRBV29-1 and J usage is TRBJ1-1, with TRBD1 matching 7 bases. Germline trimming cut 4 bases from V and 9 bases from J; bases unmatched to any gene: 8. Germline V gene data show CDR1 as SQVTM and CDR2 as ANQGSEA. The CDR3 is made up of 12 amino acids. CDR3 in amino acids: CSVASDRRKAFF. For the CDR3, the DNA is TGCAGCGTTGCCTCGGACAGGAGGAAAGCTTTCTTT.

This chain uses TRBV6-5 with TRBJ1-1; D gene unclear. Germline V CDR1 and CDR2: MNHEY, SVGAGI. The CDR3 is 15 amino acids. V was trimmed by 4 bases and J by 1 base, leaving 13 bases between them. CDR3 nucleotides: TGTGCCAGCAGTTTGGACCGGAGGTGGAACACTGAAGCTTTCTTT. Translating gives CASSLDRRWNTEAFF.

The chain joins TRBV5-1 to TRBJ2-5; 8 bases match TRBD1. Germline trimming cut 0 bases from V and 5 bases from J; bases unmatched to any gene: 6. The CDR3 consists of 15 residues. Germline V gives CDR1 SGHRS, CDR2 YFSETQ. In DNA, the CDR3 is TGCGCCAGCAGCTTGGTCAGGGGGCGCGCGGAGACCCAGTACTTC. Protein: CASSLVRGRAETQYF.

The V call is TRBV5-6, the J call TRBJ2-7; TRBD2 agrees at 7 bases. This CDR3 contains 13 residues. The J segment lost 2 bases and the V segment lost 6 bases, leaving 5 bases of the junction unmatched. Germline CDR1 reads SGHDT; CDR2 reads YYEEEE. The CDR3: CASTSGPAYEQYF. In nucleotides, the CDR3 is TGTGCCAGCACTAGCGGACCAGCCTACGAGCAGTACTTC.

The rearrangement uses TRBV7-6 and TRBJ1-5, with TRBD1 matching over 10 bases. Germline V gene data show CDR1 as SGHVS and CDR2 as FNYEAQ. This CDR3 is 14 amino acids long. V was pared by 6 bases and J by 7 bases, with 6 bases of the junction left unmatched. In DNA, the CDR3 is TGTGCCAGCAGTCGAACGACAGGGGGCCAGCCCCAGCATTTT. As protein: CASSRTTGGQPQHF. The entire variable domain, with the rest obtained from reference TRBV7-6 and TRBJ1-5, is as follows: GAGVSQSPRYKVTKRGQDVALRCDPISGHVSLYWYRQALGQGPEFLTYFNYEAQQDKSGLPNDRFSAERPEGSISTLTIQRTEQRDSAMYRCASSRTTGGQPQHFGDGTRLSIL.

In its sample, this clone was seen once. The gene calls are TRBV10-1 and TRBJ1-1, with 8 bases matching TRBD1. Germline CDR1 reads WNHNN; CDR2 reads SYGVQD (reference sequence). This CDR3 has 20 residues. V was clipped by 2 bases and J by 0 bases; unmatched bases: 17. The CDR3 DNA is TGCGCCAGCAGTGAGCCCAAGGGGGACAGGTTGTTGATTATGAACACTGAAGCTTTCTTT. Translating gives CASSEPKGDRLLIMNTEAFF.

The chain links TRBV23-1 to TRBJ1-5; a possible D gene is TRBD1 (5 bases). TRBV23-1 falls under the ORF class, with uncertain function. Trimming took 11 bases from V and 2 from J, leaving 10 bases between them. CDR3 length equals 12 residues. The CDR3 DNA reads TGCGCCGGGGGGACGGGCAATCAGCCCCAGCATTTT. It translates to CAGGTGNQPQHF.

CDR3 amino acids: CASSLIAGGPETQYF. DNA for the CDR3: TGTGCCAGCAGCTTAATAGCGGGGGGACCAGAGACCCAGTACTTC. This chain connects TRBV7-6 to TRBJ2-5, with 10 bases that match TRBD2. CDR1 is SGHVS, CDR2 FNYEAQ, per germline. Trimming cost V 2 bases and J 4 bases; bases outside gene matches: 4. This CDR3 is 15 amino acids long.

V usage is TRBV4-2 and J usage is TRBJ2-5, with D possibly TRBD2 on 7 matching bases. The CDR3 length is 14 residues. Trimming took 1 base from V and 3 from J, leaving 9 bases between them. Germline lookup yields CDR1 LGHNA and CDR2 YNFKEQ. The CDR3 here is CASSQVGGEETQYF. The CDR3 bases are TGTGCCAGCAGCCAAGTAGGGGGGGAAGAGACCCAGTACTTC.

This chain links TRBV13 with TRBJ2-3, with 10 bases lining up with TRBD2. Germline-derived CDR1 and CDR2 are PRHDT and FYEKMQ (reference sequence). With V trimmed by 0 bases and J by 9 bases, 6 bases remained unmatched. This CDR3 comprises 15 residues. The CDR3 DNA reads TGTGCCAGCAGCTTAGGAAGAGCGGGGGGGATAACGCAGTATTTT. Protein product: CASSLGRAGGITQYF.

The V gene is TRBV19, the J gene TRBJ1-2; D is undetermined. In germline, CDR1 is LNHDA, CDR2 SQIVND (reference sequence). V gave up 3 bases and J gave up 2 bases, with 7 bases separating them. The CDR3 contains 13 residues. The CDR3 nucleotides read TGTGCCAGTAGTATCCAGTACAACTATGGCTACACCTTC. It translates to CASSIQYNYGYTF.

This chain connects TRBV7-9 to TRBJ2-1; 10 bases fit TRBD2. With 5 bases clipped from V and 8 bases from J, the junction kept 9 bases outside the gene matches. The CDR3 runs 15 residues. Germline V gene data show CDR1 as SEHNR and CDR2 as FQNEAQ (reference sequence). The CDR3 DNA sequence: TGTGCCAGCAGCAGGAAGCGGGGGGGCGGCGATGAGCAGTTCTTC. Protein sequence: CASSRKRGGGDEQFF.

The gene calls are TRBV5-4 and TRBJ2-3, with D maybe TRBD2 (6 bases). The ends were cut back, 4 bases at V and 11 bases at J, with 20 bases in the middle. This CDR3 has 14 residues. Per the germline V gene, CDR1 is SGHNT and CDR2 is YYREEE (reference sequence). CDR3 coding DNA: TGTGCCAGCAGCCCTCCGGGATCGCGGGATGGGCAGTATTTT. Protein: CASSPPGSRDGQYF.

The chain joins TRBV19 to TRBJ1-6; the D is unclear. With 6 bases removed from V and 0 bases from J, the gap between germline ends came to 9 bases. This CDR3 is built from 15 residues. The germline gives CDR1 LNHDA, CDR2 SQIVND (reference sequence). CDR3 nucleotides: TGTGCCAGTAGCGGTCTGAGCTCCTATAATTCACCCCTCCACTTT. This sequence encodes CASSGLSSYNSPLHF.

This sequence joins TRBV9 and TRBJ2-2, with 12 positions matching TRBD2. Germline V gene data show CDR1 as SGDLS and CDR2 as YYNGEE. V lost 9 bases to trimming and J lost 5 bases; unmatched junction nucleotides: 11. This CDR3 region has 16 residues. The CDR3 spells CATYTKLAGGTGELFF. CDR3 DNA sequence: TGTGCCACATACACCAAACTAGCGGGAGGAACCGGGGAGCTGTTTTTT.

Comment on this clone: This same CDR3 is encoded by further DNA sequences in the sample. This sequence joins TRBV18 and TRBJ1-5; D is perhaps TRBD1 (5 bases). The germline V and J ends were trimmed by 1 base and 2 bases, with 9 bases remaining between them. The V gene's germline CDR1 is KGHSH and CDR2 LQKENI. This CDR3 is 15 amino acids long. DNA for the CDR3: TGTGCCAGCTCACCACTTCAGGGTGGCAATCAGCCCCAGCATTTT. Amino acid sequence: CASSPLQGGNQPQHF.

The V gene is TRBV4-1, the J gene TRBJ1-3; D is possibly TRBD1 (5 bases). The CDR3 contains 18 residues. The germline V gene has CDR1 MGHRA and CDR2 YSYEKL. V was cut by 0 bases and J by 0 bases, with 15 bases left in between. CDR3 amino acids: CASSQDRTRESSGNTIYF. CDR3 DNA sequence: TGCGCCAGCAGCCAAGATCGGACAAGGGAATCCTCTGGAAACACCATATATTTT.

This clone was counted a single time. CDR3 sequence reads: CASRPDRNSNQPQHF. Here the CDR3 DNA reads TGTGCCAGCAGACCGGACAGGAATAGCAATCAGCCCCAGCATTTT. The rearrangement uses TRBV6-5 and TRBJ1-5; 7 bases agree with TRBD1. Germline V lookup: CDR1 MNHEY, CDR2 SVGAGI. The J segment lost 0 bases and the V segment lost 6 bases, leaving 5 bases of the junction unmatched. The CDR3 spans 15 residues.

Only one count was recorded for this clone. The rearrangement links TRBV6-1 to TRBJ2-7, with TRBD2 matching over 11 bases. The CDR3 sequence is 14 residues long. Trimming at V came to 1 base and at J to 6 bases, leaving 2 bases not matched to a gene. Germline loops: CDR1 MNHNS, CDR2 SASEGT. DNA of the CDR3: TGTGCCAGCAGTGAAGGACTAGCGGGGCTCGAGCAGTACTTC. Protein sequence: CASSEGLAGLEQYF.

In its sample, this clone was seen once. The V gene is TRBV2, the J gene TRBJ1-1, with 8 nucleotides matching TRBD1. Germline CDR1 and CDR2: SNHLY and FYNNEI. The trim removed 4 bases at V and 6 bases at J, leaving 4 bases unmatched. The CDR3 runs 13 residues. The CDR3 spells CASSGIQGAEAFF. As DNA, the CDR3 is TGTGCCAGCAGTGGTATACAGGGGGCTGAAGCTTTCTTT.

For the CDR3, the DNA is TGTGCCAGTACAGCCACCCACGGGGGGGTAATTTCCGATACGCAGTATTTT. Protein product: CASTATHGGVISDTQYF. This chain joins TRBV19 and TRBJ2-3; 8 bases are shared with TRBD2. V dropped 7 bases and J dropped 6; count of bases not matched to a gene: 18. CDR3 length: 17 amino acids. Germline loops: CDR1 LNHDA, CDR2 SQIVND (reference sequence).

The sample holds a few counts of this clone. This sequence joins TRBV27 and TRBJ1-5, with no clear D. V was shortened by 7 bases and J by 3 bases, with 16 bases between the two germline ends. The CDR3 has 15 residues. The V gene's germline CDR1 is MNHEY and CDR2 SMNVEV (reference sequence). The CDR3 sequence: CASIPQAGYNQPQHF. The CDR3 region has the DNA TGTGCCAGCATTCCGCAGGCAGGTTACAATCAGCCCCAGCATTTT.

This clone was found many times. This chain uses TRBV6-9 with TRBJ2-7; D perhaps matches TRBD1 (5 bases). The V end lost 0 bases, the J end lost 3 bases, and 9 bases lay between the germline ends. The CDR3 contains 14 residues. Germline CDR1 is MNHGY and CDR2 is SVAAGI. The CDR3 is CASSYSDRNYEQYF. The CDR3 nucleotides are TGTGCCAGCAGTTATTCCGACAGAAACTACGAGCAGTACTTC.

This clone has a single count. The chain has TRBV19 and TRBJ1-4; the D is unclear. The germline CDR1 and CDR2 sequences are LNHDA and SQIVND (reference sequence). The ends were cut back, 3 bases at V and 8 bases at J, with 10 bases in the middle. The CDR3 covers 13 residues. Here the CDR3 DNA reads TGTGCCAGTAGTATTCGGGTCCGGGAAAAACTGTTTTTT. Amino acid sequence: CASSIRVREKLFF.